Shown below are 28 T cell receptor beta chains from a single sample sequenced in a study of graft-versus-host responses after intestinal transplantation. Assay: immunoSEQ multiplex PCR; the TCRdb copy retains only in-frame clones and omits some. The sample consists of under 150,000 clones, 90% to 95% of them appearing once. Antigens for these TCRs are unknown. The specimen comprised unstimulated CD4+ T cells sorted from spleen or lymph node cells, sampled before intestinal transplant. All receptors derive from a human donor who received an intestinal transplant.

The chain has TRBV7-9 and TRBJ2-7; D is ambiguous. CDR1 SEHNR and CDR2 FQNEAQ come from the germline V gene (reference sequence). The ends were cut back, 3 bases at V and 2 bases at J, with 8 bases in the middle. The CDR3 sequence is 13 residues long. Written as DNA, the CDR3 is TGTGCCAGCAGCTTGACGGGCCCCTACGAGCAGTACTTC. It yields the protein CASSLTGPYEQYF.

The V gene is TRBV19, the J gene TRBJ1-2; D gene unclear. V lost 5 bases, J lost 0 bases, and 7 bases lay in between. This CDR3 region has 13 residues. Germline V gene sequence: CDR1 LNHDA, CDR2 SQIVND (reference sequence). The CDR3 reads CASSEVANYGYTF. CDR3 DNA sequence: TGTGCCAGTAGTGAAGTAGCTAACTATGGCTACACCTTC.

V gene TRBV13 combines with J gene TRBJ2-7; 8 positions match TRBD1. Trimming cost V 6 bases and J 2 bases; bases outside gene matches: 3. The CDR3 has 13 residues. Germline assignment: CDR1 PRHDT and CDR2 FYEKMQ (reference sequence). This CDR3 is CASSKTGAYEQYF. As DNA, the CDR3 is TGTGCCAGCAGTAAGACAGGGGCCTACGAGCAGTACTTC.

V is TRBV11-2 and J is TRBJ2-2, with 7 bases fitting TRBD2. Germline CDR1 SGHAT, CDR2 FQNNGV. The CDR3 sequence is 15 residues long. Trimming removed 8 bases from V and 4 bases from J; junction bases left unmatched: 10. The CDR3 bases are TGTGCCAGCCGACAGCGGGATAGAGGCACCGGGGAGCTGTTTTTT. This gives the protein CASRQRDRGTGELFF.

The chain recombines TRBV5-4 with TRBJ2-7; 10 bases align to TRBD2. The CDR3 has 16 residues. Germline-derived CDR1 and CDR2 are SGHNT and YYREEE (reference sequence). The ends lost 0 bases at V and 2 bases at J; junction bases unmatched: 5. CDR3 nucleotides: TGTGCCAGCAGCTTGGCCGGGACTAGCGTACCCTACGAGCAGTACTTC. Translating gives CASSLAGTSVPYEQYF.

The chain uses TRBV9 and TRBJ1-2; maybe TRBD1 (5 bases). The CDR3 is 13 residues long. Germline V gives CDR1 SGDLS, CDR2 YYNGEE. The V end lost 0 bases, the J end lost 8 bases, and 11 bases lay between the germline ends. Here the CDR3 reads CASSVVVGTGYTF. CDR3 nucleotides: TGTGCCAGCAGCGTAGTTGTAGGGACGGGCTACACCTTC.

The V gene is TRBV6-6, the J gene TRBJ1-2, with TRBD1 as a possible D gene (5 bases). CDR1 is MNHNY and CDR2 is SVGAGI in the germline V gene (reference sequence). The CDR3 totals 15 residues. The V and J ends lost 2 bases and 6 bases respectively, with 16 bases between them. In DNA form, the CDR3 reads TGTGCCAGCAGTTACACCCGAGGGGCGGTCCATGGCTACACCTTC. Translating it yields CASSYTRGAVHGYTF.

The V call is TRBV6-6, the J call TRBJ2-7; 10 bases map to TRBD2. This CDR3 has 14 residues. CDR1 and CDR2 (germline): MNHNY, SVGAGI (reference sequence). Trimming cost V 5 bases and J 3 bases; bases outside gene matches: 4. CDR3 loop: CASSLPSGGYEQYF. CDR3 in DNA: TGTGCCAGCAGTCTCCCTAGCGGGGGCTACGAGCAGTACTTC.

The chain combines TRBV25-1 with TRBJ2-7; D is unclear. V lost 4 bases to trimming and J lost 2 bases, with 9 bases between them. Germline V gene data show CDR1 as MGHDK and CDR2 as SYGVNS. The CDR3 loop spans 13 amino acids. The CDR3 sequence: CASSVGLTYEQYF. The CDR3 DNA reads as TGTGCCAGCAGTGTAGGGCTAACCTACGAGCAGTACTTC.

The CDR3 is CAWSISGSGPFSGNTIYF. CDR3 DNA sequence: TGTGCCTGGAGTATATCCGGTTCTGGACCTTTCTCTGGAAACACCATATATTTT. The chain couples TRBV30 to TRBJ1-3; unclear D gene. Germline CDR1 and CDR2: GTSNPN and SVGIG (reference sequence). V shed 2 bases and J shed 0 bases, with 20 bases lying between them. The CDR3 has 18 residues.

V is TRBV11-3 and J is TRBJ2-1; TRBD2 aligns across 8 bases. Losses at the gene ends were 1 base for V and 15 bases for J; bases not matched to a gene: 14. CDR1 and CDR2 from the germline V gene are SGHNT and YENEEA. The CDR3 has 15 amino acids. The CDR3 here is CASSLAGGAGGRTFF. The CDR3 region has the DNA TGTGCCAGCAGCTTAGCCGGTGGTGCGGGCGGGAGGACGTTCTTC.

The rearrangement uses TRBV19 and TRBJ1-4; no reliable D call. This CDR3 comprises 14 residues. The germline V and J ends were trimmed by 5 bases and 0 bases, with 7 bases remaining between them. Germline CDR1 LNHDA, CDR2 SQIVND (reference sequence). The CDR3 bases are TGTGCCAGTAGTGACATTTCAACTAATGAAAAACTGTTTTTT. This translates into CASSDISTNEKLFF.

The chain has TRBV4-2 and TRBJ2-1; 11 bases line up with TRBD2. Unmatched junction bases numbered 3, after V lost 0 bases and J lost 5 bases. This CDR3 is built from 16 residues. Germline V gene data show CDR1 as LGHNA and CDR2 as YNFKEQ. CDR3 coding DNA: TGTGCCAGCAGCCAAGAAACACTAGCGGGAGACAATGAGCAGTTCTTC. Its protein product is CASSQETLAGDNEQFF.

This chain connects TRBV27 to TRBJ2-3; TRBD2 aligns across 10 bases. The CDR3 consists of 18 residues. The trim removed 3 bases at V and 8 bases at J, leaving 17 bases unmatched. Germline values: CDR1 MNHEY, CDR2 SMNVEV (reference sequence). As DNA, the CDR3 is TGTGCCAGCAGTTTTTTGCCTAGCGGGAGCCCCGCGGTCTCTACGCAGTATTTT. It yields the protein CASSFLPSGSPAVSTQYF.

This clone turned up a few times. The chain uses TRBV7-9 and TRBJ1-1, with D uncertain. The germline V and J ends were trimmed by 5 bases and 4 bases, with 8 bases remaining between them. Germline-derived CDR1 and CDR2 are SEHNR and FQNEAQ (reference sequence). This CDR3 is built from 12 residues. The CDR3: CASSPLGTEAFF. CDR3 sequence (DNA): TGTGCCAGCAGCCCACTGGGCACTGAAGCTTTCTTT. The variable domain in full, completed from reference TRBV7-9 and TRBJ1-1, reads DTGVSQNPRHKITKRGQNVTFRCDPISEHNRLYWYRQTLGQGPEFLTYFQNEAQLEKSRLLSDRFSAERPKGSFSTLEIQRTEQGDSAMYLCASSPLGTEAFFGQGTRLTVV.

The chain carries TRBV27 and TRBJ2-3, with 14 bases fitting TRBD2. Germline assignment: CDR1 MNHEY and CDR2 SMNVEV (reference sequence). V trimming: 3 bases; J trimming: 5 bases; junction bases outside the gene matches: 10. The CDR3 is made up of 18 amino acids. CDR3 DNA: TGTGCCAGCAGTTTCTTCCGGACTAGCGGGAGGACGAGAGATACGCAGTATTTT. This encodes CASSFFRTSGRTRDTQYF.

This clone was seen just once. This chain connects TRBV6-5 to TRBJ2-7; D ambiguous. V gave up 8 bases and J gave up 6 bases, with 11 bases separating them. Germline lookup yields CDR1 MNHEY and CDR2 SVGAGI. The CDR3 consists of 11 residues. CDR3 loop: CASSKVGEQYF. CDR3 bases: TGTGCCAGCTCCAAAGTGGGCGAGCAGTACTTC.

This clone was counted a few times. J is TRBJ2-2 and V is TRBV7-9, with 8 bases identical to TRBD2. CDR1 and CDR2 from the germline V gene are SEHNR and FQNEAQ (reference sequence). The trim removed 5 bases at V and 3 bases at J, leaving 5 bases unmatched. This CDR3 has 15 amino acids. CDR3 residues: CASSPRGGDTGELFF. The DNA for the CDR3 is TGTGCCAGCAGCCCCCGGGGGGGAGACACCGGGGAGCTGTTTTTT. The full variable domain, rest sourced from reference TRBV7-9 and TRBJ2-2, is DTGVSQNPRHKITKRGQNVTFRCDPISEHNRLYWYRQTLGQGPEFLTYFQNEAQLEKSRLLSDRFSAERPKGSFSTLEIQRTEQGDSAMYLCASSPRGGDTGELFFGEGSRLTVL.

The CDR3 region is CASRRQGAHSTDTQYF. CDR3 DNA: TGTGCCAGCAGACGACAGGGGGCGCACAGCACAGATACGCAGTATTTT. This rearrangement joins TRBV2 to TRBJ2-3, with 10 bases matching TRBD1. Trimming at V came to 6 bases and at J to 0 bases, leaving 6 bases not matched to a gene. The length of the CDR3 is 16 residues. Germline V gene data show CDR1 as SNHLY and CDR2 as FYNNEI. The variable domain in full, with the rest retrieved from reference TRBV2 and TRBJ2-3, is EPEVTQTPSHQVTQMGQEVILRCVPISNHLYFYWYRQILGQKVEFLVSFYNNEISEKSEIFDDQFSVERPDGSNFTLKIRSTKLEDSAMYFCASRRQGAHSTDTQYFGPGTRLTVL.

The gene calls are TRBV15 and TRBJ2-2; weak D call: TRBD1 (8 bases). Germline values: CDR1 LNHNV, CDR2 YYDKDF (reference sequence). V lost 5 bases, J lost 6 bases, and 16 bases lay in between. This CDR3 contains 15 residues. CDR3: CATSRGQGGAGELFF. The CDR3 DNA is TGTGCCACCAGCCGAGGACAGGGAGGGGCCGGGGAGCTGTTTTTT.

The CDR3 region has the DNA TGTGCCTGGAGTGGGACGGCGAACACCGGGGAGCTGTTTTTT. Amino acid sequence: CAWSGTANTGELFF. The rearrangement joins TRBV30 to TRBJ2-2; D not resolved. Trimming removed 1 base at V and 0 bases at J, with 6 bases between. Germline V gene lookup returns CDR1 GTSNPN and CDR2 SVGIG (reference sequence). The CDR3 runs to 14 residues.

This chain joins TRBV7-8 and TRBJ2-7; D possibly matches TRBD1 or TRBD2 (5 bases each). The length of the CDR3 is 14 residues. Trimming left V 3 bases short and J 2 bases short, with 11 bases between. Germline CDR1 reads SGHVS; CDR2 reads FQNEAQ. The CDR3, as DNA: TGTGCCAGCAGCTTCGGGGCGACGACCTACGAGCAGTACTTC. It encodes CASSFGATTYEQYF.

The chain carries TRBV7-9 and TRBJ1-2; D is unresolved. V lost 2 bases and J lost 3, with 10 bases in between. Germline V gene sequence: CDR1 SEHNR, CDR2 FQNEAQ (reference sequence). The CDR3 runs to 14 residues. The CDR3 sequence is CASSLKATDYGYTF. The CDR3 DNA reads TGTGCCAGCAGCTTAAAGGCGACCGACTATGGCTACACCTTC.

The chain has TRBV6-6 and TRBJ2-5; 10 bases agree with TRBD1. Germline assignment: CDR1 MNHNY and CDR2 SVGAGI (reference sequence). This CDR3 spans 14 amino acids. With 6 bases clipped from V and 5 bases from J, the junction kept 6 bases outside the gene matches. Here the CDR3 reads CASSRQGAGETQYF. The CDR3, as DNA: TGTGCCAGCAGCCGACAGGGGGCTGGGGAGACCCAGTACTTC.

This clone appeared once. CDR3 sequence (DNA): TGTGCCAGCAGCTCGACAGAAACAGATACGCAGTATTTT. Protein: CASSSTETDTQYF. This chain connects TRBV13 to TRBJ2-3, with TRBD1 as a possible D gene (5 bases). V lost 4 bases to trimming and J lost 3 bases, with 8 bases between them. CDR1 is PRHDT, CDR2 FYEKMQ, per germline (reference sequence). The CDR3 is 13 amino acids.

J is TRBJ2-7 and V is TRBV9; tentative D call: TRBD2 (6 bases). Germline V gene data show CDR1 as SGDLS and CDR2 as YYNGEE. V lost 5 bases and J lost 7, with 19 bases in between. The CDR3 covers 14 residues. The CDR3 sequence: CASSRTGGTQEQYF. The CDR3 coding sequence is TGTGCCAGCAGTCGGACCGGAGGGACTCAGGAGCAGTACTTC.

This CDR3 is CASSFRDEQYF. DNA of the CDR3: TGTGCCAGCAGTTTCCGGGACGAGCAGTACTTC. The chain recombines TRBV25-1 with TRBJ2-7; D is ambiguous. The CDR3 is made up of 11 amino acids. V gave up 5 bases and J gave up 5 bases, with 7 bases separating them. Germline loops: CDR1 MGHDK, CDR2 SYGVNS.

V usage is TRBV11-3 and J usage is TRBJ2-1; 11 positions match TRBD2. V trimming: 0 bases; J trimming: 2 bases; junction bases outside the gene matches: 3. The length of the CDR3 is 17 residues. Germline CDR1 SGHNT, CDR2 YENEEA. The CDR3 spells CASSLDPTSGAYNEQFF. DNA of the CDR3: TGTGCCAGCAGCTTAGATCCGACTAGCGGGGCCTACAATGAGCAGTTCTTC.